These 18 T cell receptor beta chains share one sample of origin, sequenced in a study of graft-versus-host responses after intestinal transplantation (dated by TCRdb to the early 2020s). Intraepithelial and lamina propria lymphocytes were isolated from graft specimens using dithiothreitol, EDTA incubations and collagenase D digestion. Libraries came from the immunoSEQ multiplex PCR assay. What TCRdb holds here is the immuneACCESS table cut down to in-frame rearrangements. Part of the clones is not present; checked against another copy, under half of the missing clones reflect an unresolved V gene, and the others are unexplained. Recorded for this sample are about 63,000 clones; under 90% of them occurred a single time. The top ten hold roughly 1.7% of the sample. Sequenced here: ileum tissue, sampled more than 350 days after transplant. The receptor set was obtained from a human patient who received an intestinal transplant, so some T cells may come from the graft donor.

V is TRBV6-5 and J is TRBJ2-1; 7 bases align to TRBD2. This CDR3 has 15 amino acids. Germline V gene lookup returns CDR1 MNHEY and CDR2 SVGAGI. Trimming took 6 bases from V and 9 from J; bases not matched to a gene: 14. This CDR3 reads CASSPGGGRYPEQFF. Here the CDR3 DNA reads TGTGCCAGCAGCCCAGGCGGGGGTCGGTACCCTGAGCAGTTCTTC.

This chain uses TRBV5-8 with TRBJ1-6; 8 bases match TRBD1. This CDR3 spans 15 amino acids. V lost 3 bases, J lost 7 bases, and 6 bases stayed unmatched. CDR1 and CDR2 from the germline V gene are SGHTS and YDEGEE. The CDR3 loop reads CASSYHGQGNSPLHF. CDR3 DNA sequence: TGTGCCAGCAGCTACCACGGACAGGGAAATTCACCCCTCCACTTT.

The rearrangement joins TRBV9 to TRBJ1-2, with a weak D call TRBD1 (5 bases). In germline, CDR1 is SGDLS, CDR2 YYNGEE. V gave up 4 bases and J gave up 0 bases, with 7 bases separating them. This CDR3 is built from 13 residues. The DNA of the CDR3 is TGTGCCAGCAGCCCGGGGCCTAACTATGGCTACACCTTC. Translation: CASSPGPNYGYTF.

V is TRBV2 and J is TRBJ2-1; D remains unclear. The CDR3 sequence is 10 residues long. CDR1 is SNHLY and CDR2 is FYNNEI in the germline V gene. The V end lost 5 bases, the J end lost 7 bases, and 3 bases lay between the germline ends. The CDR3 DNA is TGTGCCAGCAGTTTTAATGAGCAGTTCTTC. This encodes CASSFNEQFF. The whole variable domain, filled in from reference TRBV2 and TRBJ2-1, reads EPEVTQTPSHQVTQMGQEVILRCVPISNHLYFYWYRQILGQKVEFLVSFYNNEISEKSEIFDDQFSVERPDGSNFTLKIRSTKLEDSAMYFCASSFNEQFFGPGTRLTVL.

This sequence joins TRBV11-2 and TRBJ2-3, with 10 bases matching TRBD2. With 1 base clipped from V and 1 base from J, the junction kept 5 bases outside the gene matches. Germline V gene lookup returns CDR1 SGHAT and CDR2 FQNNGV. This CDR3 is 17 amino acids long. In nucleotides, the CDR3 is TGTGCCAGCAGCTTAGTACAGCGGGGGGGCGGCACAGATACGCAGTATTTT. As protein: CASSLVQRGGGTDTQYF.

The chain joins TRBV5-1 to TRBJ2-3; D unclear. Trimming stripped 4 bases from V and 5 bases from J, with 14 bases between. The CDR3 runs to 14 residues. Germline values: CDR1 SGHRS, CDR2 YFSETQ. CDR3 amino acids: CASSRSSVGDTQYF. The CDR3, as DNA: TGCGCCAGCAGCCGCTCCTCAGTTGGAGATACGCAGTATTTT.

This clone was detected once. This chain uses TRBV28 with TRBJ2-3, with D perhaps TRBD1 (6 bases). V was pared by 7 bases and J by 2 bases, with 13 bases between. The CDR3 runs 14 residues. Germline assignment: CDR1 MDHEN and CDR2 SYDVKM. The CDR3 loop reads CASTTRGLTDTQYF. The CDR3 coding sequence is TGTGCCAGCACCACCAGGGGCCTCACAGATACGCAGTATTTT.

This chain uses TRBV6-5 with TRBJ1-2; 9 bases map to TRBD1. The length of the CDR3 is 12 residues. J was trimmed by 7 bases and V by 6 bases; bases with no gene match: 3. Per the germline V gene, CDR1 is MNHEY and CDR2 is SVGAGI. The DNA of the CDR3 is TGTGCCAGCAGCGAACAGGGGGCTGGCTACACCTTC. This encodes CASSEQGAGYTF.

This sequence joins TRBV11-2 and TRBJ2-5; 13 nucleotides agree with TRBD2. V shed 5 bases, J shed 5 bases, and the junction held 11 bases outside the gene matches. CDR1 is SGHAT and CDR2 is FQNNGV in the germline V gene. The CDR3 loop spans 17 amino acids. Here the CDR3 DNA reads TGTGCCAGCAGCGCCAGGGGACTAGCGGGAACGGGGGAGACCCAGTACTTC. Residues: CASSARGLAGTGETQYF.

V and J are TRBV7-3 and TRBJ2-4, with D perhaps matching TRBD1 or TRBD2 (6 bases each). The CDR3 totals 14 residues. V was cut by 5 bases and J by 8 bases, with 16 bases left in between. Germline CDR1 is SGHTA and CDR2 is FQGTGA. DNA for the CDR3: TGTGCCAGCAGCGCCCGGGGGCGCGGAGACATTCAGTACTTC. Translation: CASSARGRGDIQYF.

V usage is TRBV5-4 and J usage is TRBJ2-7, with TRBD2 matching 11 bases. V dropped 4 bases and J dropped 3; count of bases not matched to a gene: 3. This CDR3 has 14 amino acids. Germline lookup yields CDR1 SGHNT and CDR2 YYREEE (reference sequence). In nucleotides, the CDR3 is TGTGCCAGCAGCCCCGGGACTAGCGGCTACGAGCAGTACTTC. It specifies CASSPGTSGYEQYF.

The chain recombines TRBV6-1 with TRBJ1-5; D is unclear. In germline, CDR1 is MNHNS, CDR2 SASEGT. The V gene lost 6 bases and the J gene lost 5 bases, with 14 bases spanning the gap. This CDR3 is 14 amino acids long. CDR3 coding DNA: TGTGCCAGCAGGAATAATGTAGGAGATCAGCCCCAGCATTTT. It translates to CASRNNVGDQPQHF.

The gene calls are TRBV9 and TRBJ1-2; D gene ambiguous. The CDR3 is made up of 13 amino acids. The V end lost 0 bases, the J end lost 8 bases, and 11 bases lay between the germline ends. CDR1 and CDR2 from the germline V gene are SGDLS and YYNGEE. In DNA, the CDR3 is TGTGCCAGCAGCGTAGGAGGGTTAGGCGGCTACACCTTC. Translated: CASSVGGLGGYTF.

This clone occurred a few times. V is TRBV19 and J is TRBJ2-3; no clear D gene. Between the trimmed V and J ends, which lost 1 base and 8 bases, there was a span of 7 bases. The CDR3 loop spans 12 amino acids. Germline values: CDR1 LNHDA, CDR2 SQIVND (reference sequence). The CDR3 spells CASSIGWSTQYF. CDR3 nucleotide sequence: TGTGCCAGTAGTATAGGTTGGAGTACGCAGTATTTT.

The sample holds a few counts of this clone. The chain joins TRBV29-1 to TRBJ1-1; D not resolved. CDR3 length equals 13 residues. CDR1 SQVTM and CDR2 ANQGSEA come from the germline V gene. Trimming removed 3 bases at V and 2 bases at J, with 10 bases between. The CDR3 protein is CSVDGRRNTEAFF. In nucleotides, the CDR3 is TGCAGCGTTGATGGCAGAAGAAACACTGAAGCTTTCTTT.

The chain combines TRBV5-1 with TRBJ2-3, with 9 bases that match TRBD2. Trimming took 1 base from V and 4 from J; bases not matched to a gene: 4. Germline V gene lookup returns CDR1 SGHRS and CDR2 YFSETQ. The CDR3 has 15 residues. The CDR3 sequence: CASSLMAGGSDTQYF. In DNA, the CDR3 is TGCGCCAGCAGCTTGATGGCGGGAGGGTCAGATACGCAGTATTTT.

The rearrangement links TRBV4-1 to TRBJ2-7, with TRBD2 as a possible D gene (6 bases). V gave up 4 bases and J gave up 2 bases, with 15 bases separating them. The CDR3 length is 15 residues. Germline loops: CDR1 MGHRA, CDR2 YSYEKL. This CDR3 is CASSPSLADTYEQYF. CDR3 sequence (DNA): TGCGCCAGCAGCCCCAGTTTAGCGGATACCTACGAGCAGTACTTC.

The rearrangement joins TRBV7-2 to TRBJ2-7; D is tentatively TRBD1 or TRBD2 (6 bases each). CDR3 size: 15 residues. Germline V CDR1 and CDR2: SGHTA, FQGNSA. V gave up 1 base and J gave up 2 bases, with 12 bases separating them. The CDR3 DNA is TGTGCCAGCAGCTTAGTACAGGGAGGACCCTACGAGCAGTACTTC. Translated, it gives CASSLVQGGPYEQYF.